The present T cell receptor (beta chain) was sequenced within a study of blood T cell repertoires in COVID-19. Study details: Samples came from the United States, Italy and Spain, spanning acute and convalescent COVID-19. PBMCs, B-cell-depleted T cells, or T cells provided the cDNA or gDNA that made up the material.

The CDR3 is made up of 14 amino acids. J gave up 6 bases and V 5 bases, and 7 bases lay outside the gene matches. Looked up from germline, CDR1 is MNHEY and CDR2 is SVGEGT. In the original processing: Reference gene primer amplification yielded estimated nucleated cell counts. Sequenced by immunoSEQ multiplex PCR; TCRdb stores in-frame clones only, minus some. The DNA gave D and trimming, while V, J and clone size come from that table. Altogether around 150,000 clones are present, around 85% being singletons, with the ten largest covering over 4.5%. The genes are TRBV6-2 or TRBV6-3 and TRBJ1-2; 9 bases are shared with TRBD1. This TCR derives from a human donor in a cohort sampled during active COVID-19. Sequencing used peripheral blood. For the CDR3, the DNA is TGTGCCAGCAGTATATCCGGGACAGGGAATGGCTACACCTTC. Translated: CASSISGTGNGYTF.